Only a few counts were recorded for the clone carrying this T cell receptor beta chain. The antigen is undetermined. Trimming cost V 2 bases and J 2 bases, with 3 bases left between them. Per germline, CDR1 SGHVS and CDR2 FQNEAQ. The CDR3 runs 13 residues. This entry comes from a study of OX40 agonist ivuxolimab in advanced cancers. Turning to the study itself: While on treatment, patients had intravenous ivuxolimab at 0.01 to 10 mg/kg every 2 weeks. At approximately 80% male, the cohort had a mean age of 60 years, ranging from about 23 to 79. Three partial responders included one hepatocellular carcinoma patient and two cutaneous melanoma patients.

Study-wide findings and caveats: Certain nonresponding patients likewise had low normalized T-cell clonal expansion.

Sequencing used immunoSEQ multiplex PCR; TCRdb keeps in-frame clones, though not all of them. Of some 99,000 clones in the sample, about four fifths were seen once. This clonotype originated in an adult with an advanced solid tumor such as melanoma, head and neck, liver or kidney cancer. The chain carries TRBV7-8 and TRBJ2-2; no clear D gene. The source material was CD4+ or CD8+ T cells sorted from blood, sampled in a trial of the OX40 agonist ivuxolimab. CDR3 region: CASSLTNTGELFF. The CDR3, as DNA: TGTGCCAGCAGCTTAACAAACACCGGGGAGCTGTTTTTT.